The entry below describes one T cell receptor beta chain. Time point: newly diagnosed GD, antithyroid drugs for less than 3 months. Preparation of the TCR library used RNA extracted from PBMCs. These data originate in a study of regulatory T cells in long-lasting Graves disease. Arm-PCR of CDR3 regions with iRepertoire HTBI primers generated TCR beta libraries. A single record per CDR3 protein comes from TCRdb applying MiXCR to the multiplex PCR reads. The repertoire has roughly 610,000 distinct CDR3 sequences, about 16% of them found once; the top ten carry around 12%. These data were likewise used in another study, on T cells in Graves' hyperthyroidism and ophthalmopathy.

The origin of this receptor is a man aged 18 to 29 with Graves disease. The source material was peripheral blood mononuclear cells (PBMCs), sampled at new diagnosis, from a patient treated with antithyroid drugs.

DNA for the CDR3: TGTGCCAGCTGGGGGGGGGGGAGCAATCAGCCCCAGCATTTT. Protein sequence: CASWGGGSNQPQHF. The chain recombines TRBV2 with TRBJ1-5; tentative D call: TRBD1 (5 bases). This CDR3 comprises 14 residues. Germline V gene sequence: CDR1 SNHLY, CDR2 FYNNEI. Deletions cut 8 bases from V and 1 base from J, with 12 bases between.